This TCR beta chain was identified in a study of shared clonotypes between healthy human individuals. Whole-study results and caveats: Around 5% was the fraction of naive CD4 clonotypes found shared across a handful of donors. The study found lower generation probabilities in non-shared clonotypes than in those shared by all four donors.

Donors were Caucasian adults residing in Nashville, Tennessee, USA. Comment on this clone: The antigen is not known.

Assay execution took place at the deep level. Profiling relied on immunoSEQ multiplex PCR, and the TCRdb table lists in-frame clones only, not all of them. The sample includes around 330,000 clones, around 74% of them seen just once. The receptor comes from a man aged 25-45 years in good health. The sequencing input was memory CD4+ T cells sorted from blood. Sample subset: CD45RA-negative fraction.

The CDR3 nucleotides read TGTGCCAGCACCCTAGCACCCAGGGGGATGTCTGGAAACACCATATATTTT. Translation: CASTLAPRGMSGNTIYF. The chain couples TRBV7-2 to TRBJ1-3; 7 bases fit TRBD1. V was pared by 7 bases and J by 1 base, with 13 bases of the junction left unmatched. CDR1 is SGHTA, CDR2 FQGNSA, per germline. The CDR3 totals 17 residues. The full variable domain, rest sourced from reference TRBV7-2 and TRBJ1-3, is GAGVSQSPSNKVTEKGKDVELRCDPISGHTALYWYRQSLGQGLEFLIYFQGNSAPDKSGLPSDRFSAERTGGSVSTLTIQRTQQEDSAVYLCASTLAPRGMSGNTIYFGEGSWLTVV.